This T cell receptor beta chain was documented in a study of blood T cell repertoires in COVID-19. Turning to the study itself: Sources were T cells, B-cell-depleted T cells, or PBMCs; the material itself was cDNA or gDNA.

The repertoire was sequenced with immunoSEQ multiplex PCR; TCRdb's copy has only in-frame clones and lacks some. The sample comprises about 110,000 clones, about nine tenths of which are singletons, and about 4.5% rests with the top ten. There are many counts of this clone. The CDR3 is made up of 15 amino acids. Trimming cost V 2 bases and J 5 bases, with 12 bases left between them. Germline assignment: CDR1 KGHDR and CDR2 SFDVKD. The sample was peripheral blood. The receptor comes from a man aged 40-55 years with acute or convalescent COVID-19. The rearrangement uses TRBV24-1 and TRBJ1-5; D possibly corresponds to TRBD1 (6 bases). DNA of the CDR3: TGTGCCACCAGTGATTCGGACAGATCGGATCAGCCCCAGCATTTT. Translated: CATSDSDRSDQPQHF.